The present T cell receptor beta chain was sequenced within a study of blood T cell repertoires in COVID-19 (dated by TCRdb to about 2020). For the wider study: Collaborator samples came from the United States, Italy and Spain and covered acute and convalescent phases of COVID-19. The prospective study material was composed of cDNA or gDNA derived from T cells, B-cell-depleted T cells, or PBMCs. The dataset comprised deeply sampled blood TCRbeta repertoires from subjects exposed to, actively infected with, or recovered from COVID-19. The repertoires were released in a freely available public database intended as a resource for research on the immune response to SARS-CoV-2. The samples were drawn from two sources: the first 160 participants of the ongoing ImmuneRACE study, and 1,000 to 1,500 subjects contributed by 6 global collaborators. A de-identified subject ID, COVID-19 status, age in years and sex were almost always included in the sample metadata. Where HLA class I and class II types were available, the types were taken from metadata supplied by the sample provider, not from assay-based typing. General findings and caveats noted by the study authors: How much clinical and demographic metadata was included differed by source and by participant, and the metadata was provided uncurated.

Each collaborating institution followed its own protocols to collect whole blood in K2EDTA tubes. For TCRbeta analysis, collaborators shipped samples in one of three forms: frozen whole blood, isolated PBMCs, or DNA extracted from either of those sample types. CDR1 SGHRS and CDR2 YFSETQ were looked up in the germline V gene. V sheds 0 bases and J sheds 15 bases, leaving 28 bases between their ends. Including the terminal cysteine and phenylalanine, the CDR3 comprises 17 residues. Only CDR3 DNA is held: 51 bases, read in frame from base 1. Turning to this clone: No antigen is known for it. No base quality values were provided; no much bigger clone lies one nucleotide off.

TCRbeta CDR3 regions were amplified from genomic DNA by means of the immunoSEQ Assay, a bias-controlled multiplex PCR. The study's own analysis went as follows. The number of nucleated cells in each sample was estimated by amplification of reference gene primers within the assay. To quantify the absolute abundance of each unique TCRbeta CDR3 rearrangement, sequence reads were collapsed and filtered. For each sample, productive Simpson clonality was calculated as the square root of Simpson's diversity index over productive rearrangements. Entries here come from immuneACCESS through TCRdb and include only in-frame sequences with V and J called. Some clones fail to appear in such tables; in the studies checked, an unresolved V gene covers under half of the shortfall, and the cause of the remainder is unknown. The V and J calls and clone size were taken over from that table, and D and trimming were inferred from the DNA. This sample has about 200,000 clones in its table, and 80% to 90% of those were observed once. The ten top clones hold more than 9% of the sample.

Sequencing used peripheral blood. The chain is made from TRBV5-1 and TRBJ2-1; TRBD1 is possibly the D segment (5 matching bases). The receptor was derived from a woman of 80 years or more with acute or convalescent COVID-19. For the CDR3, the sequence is CASSLGYQGNLFVHPFF. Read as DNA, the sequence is TGCGCCAGCAGCTTGGGATACCAGGGAAATTTATTCGTCCATCCGTTCTTC.